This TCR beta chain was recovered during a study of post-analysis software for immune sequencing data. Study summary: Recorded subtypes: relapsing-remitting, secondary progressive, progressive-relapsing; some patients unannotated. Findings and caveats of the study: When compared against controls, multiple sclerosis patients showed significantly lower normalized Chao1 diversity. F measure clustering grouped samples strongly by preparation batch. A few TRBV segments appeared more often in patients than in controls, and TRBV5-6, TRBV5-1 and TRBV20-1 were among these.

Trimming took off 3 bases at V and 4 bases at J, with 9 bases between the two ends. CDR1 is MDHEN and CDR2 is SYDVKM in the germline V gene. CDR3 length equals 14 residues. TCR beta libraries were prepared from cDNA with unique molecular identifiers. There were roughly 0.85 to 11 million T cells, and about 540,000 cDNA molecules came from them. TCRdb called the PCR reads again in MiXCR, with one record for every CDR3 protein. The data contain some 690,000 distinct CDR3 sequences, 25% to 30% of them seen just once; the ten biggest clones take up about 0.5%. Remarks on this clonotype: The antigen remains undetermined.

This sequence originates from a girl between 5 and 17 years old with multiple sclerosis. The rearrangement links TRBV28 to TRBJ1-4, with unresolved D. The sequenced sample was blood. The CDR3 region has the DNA TGTGCCAGCAGTTTGATTGGGGATAATGAAAAACTGTTTTTT. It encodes CASSLIGDNEKLFF.